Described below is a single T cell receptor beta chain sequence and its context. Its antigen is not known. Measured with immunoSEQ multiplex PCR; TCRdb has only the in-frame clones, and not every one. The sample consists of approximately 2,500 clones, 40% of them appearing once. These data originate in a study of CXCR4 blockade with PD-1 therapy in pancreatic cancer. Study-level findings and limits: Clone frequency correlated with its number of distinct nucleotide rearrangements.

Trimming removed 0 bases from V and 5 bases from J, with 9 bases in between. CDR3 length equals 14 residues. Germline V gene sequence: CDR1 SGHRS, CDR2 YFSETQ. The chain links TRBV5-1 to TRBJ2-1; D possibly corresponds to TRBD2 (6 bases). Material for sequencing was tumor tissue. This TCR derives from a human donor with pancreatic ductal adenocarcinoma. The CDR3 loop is CASSLGLAHNEQFF. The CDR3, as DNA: TGCGCCAGCAGCTTGGGCCTAGCGCACAATGAGCAGTTCTTC.